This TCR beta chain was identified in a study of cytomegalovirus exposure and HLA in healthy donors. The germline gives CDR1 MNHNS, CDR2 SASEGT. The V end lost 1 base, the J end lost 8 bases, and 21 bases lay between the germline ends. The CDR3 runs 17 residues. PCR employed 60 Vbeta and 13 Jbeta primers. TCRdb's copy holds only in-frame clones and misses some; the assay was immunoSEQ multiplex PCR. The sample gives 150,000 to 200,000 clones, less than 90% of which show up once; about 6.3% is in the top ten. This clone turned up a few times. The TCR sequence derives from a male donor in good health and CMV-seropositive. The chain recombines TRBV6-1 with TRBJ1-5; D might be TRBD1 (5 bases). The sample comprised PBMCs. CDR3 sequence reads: CASSEVGAGYGGEPQHF. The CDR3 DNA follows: TGTGCCAGCAGTGAAGTAGGGGCAGGGTATGGTGGGGAGCCCCAGCATTTT.